This entry lists 15 T cell receptor beta chains sequenced from one sample in a study of shared clonotypes between healthy human individuals. TCRdb's copy holds only in-frame clones and misses some; the assay was immunoSEQ multiplex PCR. Here the sample spans 95,000 to 120,000 clones, around 73% being singletons. The specimen sequenced was memory CD8+ T cells sorted from blood. The subset was: CD45RO+ cells pooled with CCR7-negative TemRA cells. These receptors were taken from a woman aged 25 to 39 in good health.

The chain links TRBV2 to TRBJ1-1, with 9 nucleotides matching TRBD1. Trimming at V came to 5 bases and at J to 4 bases, leaving 5 bases not matched to a gene. CDR3 length: 14 amino acids. Germline values: CDR1 SNHLY, CDR2 FYNNEI. CDR3 loop: CASSTGGGRTEAFF. The CDR3 DNA reads TGTGCCAGCAGTACAGGGGGCGGGCGCACTGAAGCTTTCTTT.

This clone was observed a single time. The chain links TRBV11-2 to TRBJ2-7, with 12 nucleotides matching TRBD1. The germline gives CDR1 SGHAT, CDR2 FQNNGV. The CDR3 loop spans 18 amino acids. J gave up 5 bases and V 5 bases, and 16 bases lay outside the gene matches. The CDR3 DNA sequence: TGTGCCAGCAGCCCACGCCGGGACAGGGGGCTTTTATTCCACGAGCAGTACTTC. Its translation is CASSPRRDRGLLFHEQYF.

CDR3 nucleotide sequence: TGTGCCAGCAGTTTCGCGAGCTCCTACAATGAGCAGTTCTTC. Its translation: CASSFASSYNEQFF. This chain uses TRBV28 with TRBJ2-1; D not resolved. Germline assignment: CDR1 MDHEN and CDR2 SYDVKM. This CDR3 contains 14 residues. Trimming took off 3 bases at V and 0 bases at J, with 6 bases between the two ends.

The rearrangement links TRBV6-5 to TRBJ1-1; D unclear. The CDR3 sequence is 13 residues long. Deletions cut 1 base from V and 4 bases from J, with 7 bases between. Germline CDR1 reads MNHEY; CDR2 reads SVGAGI. CDR3 sequence: CASSYWQATEAFF. The CDR3 DNA reads as TGTGCCAGCAGTTACTGGCAAGCCACTGAAGCTTTCTTT.

This clone appeared many times. Other nucleotide sequences in the sample specify the same CDR3. V usage is TRBV9 and J usage is TRBJ2-2; maybe TRBD2 (6 bases). The CDR3 extends over 14 amino acids. Germline V lookup: CDR1 SGDLS, CDR2 YYNGEE. Trimming left V 0 bases short and J 6 bases short, with 9 bases between. The CDR3 DNA reads as TGTGCCAGCAGCGTAGCTTGGGGGGCCGGGGAGCTGTTTTTT. It yields the protein CASSVAWGAGELFF.

Details on this clone: This sequence is one base from a far larger clone and is likely a read error. The V and J genes are TRBV6-4 and TRBJ2-2; 10 bases are a match to TRBD1. Germline CDR1 and CDR2: MRHNA and SNTAGT. J lost 3 bases, V lost 6 bases, and 4 bases had no gene match. The CDR3 length is 15 residues. This chain's CDR3 is CASRAGTGDTGELFF. DNA for the CDR3: TGTGCCAGCAGGGCCGGGACAGGGGACACCGGGGAGCTGTTTTTT.

The chain carries TRBV13 and TRBJ2-1; 9 bases are a match to TRBD2. Germline CDR1 and CDR2: PRHDT and FYEKMQ (reference sequence). The V and J ends lost 2 bases and 9 bases, in that order; junction bases with no gene match: 14. The CDR3 is 17 amino acids. CDR3 coding DNA: TGTGCCAGCAGCTTACGAACTAGCGGGCCCCAACACATTGAGCAGTTCTTC. This sequence encodes CASSLRTSGPQHIEQFF.

V and J are TRBV7-9 and TRBJ2-7; no firm D call. Germline assignment: CDR1 SEHNR and CDR2 FQNEAQ (reference sequence). This CDR3 spans 14 amino acids. Trimming cost V 1 base and J 6 bases, with 13 bases left between them. CDR3 sequence: CASSLGAAFFEQYF. DNA for the CDR3: TGTGCCAGCAGCTTAGGGGCCGCTTTCTTCGAGCAGTACTTC. Full variable domain (missing parts from reference TRBV7-9 and TRBJ2-7): DTGVSQNPRHKITKRGQNVTFRCDPISEHNRLYWYRQTLGQGPEFLTYFQNEAQLEKSRLLSDRFSAERPKGSFSTLEIQRTEQGDSAMYLCASSLGAAFFEQYFGPGTRLTVT.

The chain employs TRBV30 and TRBJ2-1; TRBD2 agrees at 16 bases. The germline V gene has CDR1 GTSNPN and CDR2 SVGIG (reference sequence). The CDR3 spans 22 residues. V shed 6 bases and J 0 bases; nucleotides not matched to a gene: 20. CDR3: CACTYRPPGLAGGPISYNEQFF. CDR3 in DNA: TGTGCCTGTACGTACCGACCGCCGGGACTAGCGGGAGGGCCTATCTCCTACAATGAGCAGTTCTTC.

The V and J genes are TRBV7-2 and TRBJ1-5; 9 bases agree with TRBD1. CDR3 length equals 15 residues. Germline lookup yields CDR1 SGHTA and CDR2 FQGNSA. J lost 3 bases, V lost 4 bases, and 4 bases had no gene match. The CDR3 protein is CASSSGTGINQPQHF. Written as DNA, the CDR3 is TGTGCCAGCAGCTCCGGGACAGGGATCAATCAGCCCCAGCATTTT. Complete variable domain (other parts from reference TRBV7-2 and TRBJ1-5): GAGVSQSPSNKVTEKGKDVELRCDPISGHTALYWYRQSLGQGLEFLIYFQGNSAPDKSGLPSDRFSAERTGGSVSTLTIQRTQQEDSAVYLCASSSGTGINQPQHFGDGTRLSIL.

V gene TRBV14 combines with J gene TRBJ2-5; D uncertain. Trimming left V 4 bases short and J 5 bases short, with 11 bases between. This CDR3 is built from 13 residues. In germline, CDR1 is SGHDN, CDR2 FVKESK. CDR3 DNA: TGTGCCAGCAGCCGGAAAGGGTGGGAGACCCAGTACTTC. This codes for CASSRKGWETQYF. The full variable domain, with the rest looked up from reference TRBV14 and TRBJ2-5, is EAGVTQFPSHSVIEKGQTVTLRCDPISGHDNLYWYRRVMGKEIKFLLHFVKESKQDESGMPNNRFLAERTGGTYSTLKVQPAELEDSGVYFCASSRKGWETQYFGPGTRLLVL.

V is TRBV28 and J is TRBJ2-1, with 9 bases matching TRBD1. Germline CDR1 and CDR2: MDHEN and SYDVKM. With V trimmed by 6 bases and J by 4 bases, 7 bases remained unmatched. The CDR3 contains 15 residues. The CDR3: CASRPDRGGYNEQFF. The CDR3 DNA follows: TGTGCCAGCAGACCTGACAGGGGGGGGTACAATGAGCAGTTCTTC.

The chain links TRBV27 to TRBJ2-5; TRBD1 might be the D (5 bases). The J call is in doubt because the DNA end fits TRBJ2-7 better. The V gene's germline CDR1 is MNHEY and CDR2 SMNVEV (reference sequence). The CDR3 is made up of 13 amino acids. The CDR3 bases are TGTGCCAGCAGCCAGGGCGCAACCTACGAGCAGTACTTC. Its protein product is CASSQGATYEQYF.

This clone was seen once. This chain's CDR3 is CASSQGWRTGDYEQYF. Here the CDR3 DNA reads TGTGCCAGCAGCCAAGGATGGCGGACAGGGGATTACGAGCAGTACTTC. The chain employs TRBV14 and TRBJ2-7; 9 bases match TRBD1. The J segment lost 4 bases and the V segment lost 1 base, leaving 8 bases of the junction unmatched. The CDR3 sequence is 16 residues long. The V gene's germline CDR1 is SGHDN and CDR2 FVKESK.

The chain employs TRBV6-5 and TRBJ1-1, with no clear D. V dropped 2 bases and J dropped 3 bases, with 10 bases sitting between them. CDR1 is MNHEY, CDR2 SVGAGI, per germline. The CDR3 sequence is 14 residues long. CDR3 bases: TGTGCCAGCAGTTACGATAAGGAGTACACTGAAGCTTTCTTT. Protein: CASSYDKEYTEAFF.